This TCR beta chain was identified during a study of blood T cell repertoires in COVID-19. Trimming took 3 bases from V and 5 from J, leaving 12 bases between them. Germline CDR1 and CDR2: KGHDR and SFDVKD. The CDR3 runs to 15 residues. The data were produced by immunoSEQ multiplex PCR, yet TCRdb's version contains in-frame clones alone and is incomplete. This table holds 150,000 to 200,000 clones, about four fifths found once. The source material was peripheral blood. The receptor was derived from a woman of 80 years or more with COVID-19, enrolled during active disease. This chain uses TRBV24-1 with TRBJ1-4; maybe TRBD1 (6 bases). CDR3 in DNA: TGTGCCACCAGTGATCCCAGGGGTGGGAATGAAAAACTGTTTTTT. It encodes CATSDPRGGNEKLFF.